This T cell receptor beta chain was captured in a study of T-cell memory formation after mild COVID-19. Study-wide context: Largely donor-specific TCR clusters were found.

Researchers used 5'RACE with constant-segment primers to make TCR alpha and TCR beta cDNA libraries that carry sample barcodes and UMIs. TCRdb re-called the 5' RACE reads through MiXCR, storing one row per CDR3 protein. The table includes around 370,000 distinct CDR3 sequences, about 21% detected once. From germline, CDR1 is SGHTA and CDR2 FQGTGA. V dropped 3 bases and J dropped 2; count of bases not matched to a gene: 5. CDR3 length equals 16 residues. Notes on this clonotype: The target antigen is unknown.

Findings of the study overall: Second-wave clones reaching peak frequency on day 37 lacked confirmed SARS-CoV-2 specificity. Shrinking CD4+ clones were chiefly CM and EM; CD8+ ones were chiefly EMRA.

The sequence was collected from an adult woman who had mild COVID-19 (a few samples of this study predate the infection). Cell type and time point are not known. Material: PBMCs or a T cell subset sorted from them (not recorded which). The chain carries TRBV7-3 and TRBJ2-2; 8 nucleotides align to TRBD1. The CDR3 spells CASSLRTGLNTGELFF. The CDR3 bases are TGTGCCAGCAGCTTGCGGACAGGGCTTAACACCGGGGAGCTGTTTTTT.